Each of the 4 T cell receptor beta chains below was sequenced from the same sample in a study of blood T cells in healthy people across ages. Next came a second PCR, run for about 7 to 12 cycles, which used a sample-barcoded 5' primer along with a J-beta primer mix. One entry per CDR3 protein results from TCRdb running MiXCR on the 5' RACE reads. The sample consists of around 580,000 distinct CDR3 sequences, under 55% of them appearing once. The specimen sequenced was blood. Source of these receptors: an elderly man in good health.

This chain joins TRBV7-2 and TRBJ2-7; a possible D gene is TRBD2 (6 bases). This CDR3 region has 15 residues. The V and J ends lost 3 bases and 0 bases respectively, with 12 bases between them. Looked up from germline, CDR1 is SGHTA and CDR2 is FQGNSA. DNA for the CDR3: TGTGCCAGCAGCTTCCAGCGGGCCCTCTCCTACGAGCAGTACTTC. Translation: CASSFQRALSYEQYF.

The chain joins TRBV7-8 to TRBJ2-3; no clear D gene. The V end was cut by 5 bases, the J end by 0 bases, with 12 bases between. Germline CDR1 is SGHVS and CDR2 is FQNEAQ. The CDR3 spans 15 residues. The chain's CDR3 is CASSVGGRSTDTQYF. The DNA for the CDR3 is TGTGCCAGCAGCGTCGGTGGTAGGAGCACAGATACGCAGTATTTT.

This clonotype was found many times. The genes are TRBV7-9 and TRBJ2-1; D is uncertain. From germline, CDR1 is SEHNR and CDR2 FQNEAQ (reference sequence). The V end was cut by 0 bases, the J end by 0 bases, with 6 bases between. This CDR3 contains 15 residues. The DNA of the CDR3 is TGTGCCAGCAGCTTAGCTCGGAGCTCCTACAATGAGCAGTTCTTC. Translating it yields CASSLARSSYNEQFF.

This clonotype has just one count. This chain connects TRBV5-4 to TRBJ2-7; D remains unclear. The DNA end is a closer match to TRBJ2-4, so the J assignment may be wrong. Germline CDR1 and CDR2: SGHNT and YYREEE (reference sequence). The length of the CDR3 is 13 residues. The CDR3 coding sequence is TGTGCCAGCAGCCCTGAAGCCAAAAACATTCAGTACTTC. This translates into CASSPEAKNIQYF.